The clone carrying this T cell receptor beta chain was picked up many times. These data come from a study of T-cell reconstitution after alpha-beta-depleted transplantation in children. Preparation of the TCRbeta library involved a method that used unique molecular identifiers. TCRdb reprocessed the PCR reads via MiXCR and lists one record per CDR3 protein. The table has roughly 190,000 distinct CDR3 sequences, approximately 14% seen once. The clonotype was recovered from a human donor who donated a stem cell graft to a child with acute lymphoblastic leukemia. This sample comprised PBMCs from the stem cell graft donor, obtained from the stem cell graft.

The CDR3 region is CASSRGQDEAFF. Here the CDR3 DNA reads TGTGCCAGCAGCCGGGGACAGGATGAAGCTTTCTTT. This chain connects TRBV4-2 to TRBJ1-1; 8 positions match TRBD1. Germline trimming cut 4 bases from V and 7 bases from J; bases unmatched to any gene: 2. Looked up from germline, CDR1 is LGHNA and CDR2 is YNFKEQ. The CDR3 has 12 amino acids.